A selection of T cell receptor beta chains follows, all from one sample in a study of blood T cell repertoires in COVID-19. TCRdb's copy holds only in-frame clones and misses some; the assay was immunoSEQ multiplex PCR. The data show 96,000 or so clones, with about 87% seen just once and about 4% held by the top ten. Sequencing was done on a sample of peripheral blood. All receptors derive from a human donor with COVID-19, enrolled during active disease. The donor label of this sample is uncertain. The CDR3 runs from the conserved cysteine through the conserved F or W. The D gene is left open where the match is weak. Rows may omit the clone size; those that give it use once, few, many or a size class.

16,TRBV6-1,TRBD2,.,TRBJ2-1,CASSDWPLAGGNEQFF,TGTGCCAGCAGTGATTGGCCCCTAGCGGGAGGTAATGAGCAGTTCTTC
13,TRBV11-3,.,.,TRBJ2-1,CASRIESYNEQFF,TGTGCCAGCAGGATAGAATCCTACAATGAGCAGTTCTTC
19,TRBV7-6,.,.,TRBJ1-3,CASSLGPGGGLVSGNTIYF,TGTGCCAGCAGCTTAGGGCCCGGAGGAGGGCTGGTCTCTGGAAACACCATATATTTT
14,TRBV6-5,TRBD1,once,TRBJ2-5,CASSRDREGETQYF,TGTGCCAGCAGTCGGGACAGGGAAGGGGAGACCCAGTACTTC
19,TRBV6-6,TRBD2,once,TRBJ2-1,CASSRGTSGKLMGVNEQFF,TGTGCCAGCAGTCGCGGGACTAGCGGAAAGCTTATGGGGGTCAATGAGCAGTTCTTC
16,TRBV10-3,.,.,TRBJ2-7,CAISGGEGGRSYEQYF,TGTGCCATCAGTGGTGGGGAGGGGGGGAGATCCTACGAGCAGTACTTC
16,TRBV4-2,TRBD2,.,TRBJ2-7,CASSQDWPGGSYEQYF,TGTGCCAGCAGCCAAGATTGGCCGGGAGGATCCTACGAGCAGTACTTC
14,TRBV3-1/TRBV3-2,TRBD1,.,TRBJ2-7,CASSQGTGFGEQYF,TGTGCCAGCAGCCAGGGGACAGGGTTCGGCGAGCAGTACTTC
15,TRBV11-2,TRBD1,.,TRBJ1-2,CASSQTGGSGYGYTF,TGTGCCAGCAGCCAGACAGGGGGCTCTGGGTATGGCTACACCTTC
16,TRBV18,TRBD2,.,TRBJ2-2,CASSLPGLASTGELFF,TGTGCCAGCTCACTCCCAGGACTAGCGTCTACCGGGGAGCTGTTTTTT
15,TRBV7-8,.,.,TRBJ2-2,CASSLAGARTGELFF,TGTGCCAGCAGCTTAGCGGGGGCGCGGACCGGGGAGCTGTTTTTT
17,TRBV10-3,TRBD2,.,TRBJ2-2,CAISPRLAGGNTGELFF,TGTGCCATCAGCCCCCGACTAGCGGGGGGGAACACCGGGGAGCTGTTTTTT
15,TRBV7-3,TRBD1,.,TRBJ1-2,CASSRVGQGVDGYTF,TGTGCCAGCAGCCGCGTCGGACAGGGGGTCGATGGCTACACCTTC
14,TRBV6-5,.,once,TRBJ1-2,CASSLASSNYGYTF,TGTGCCAGCAGTTTGGCCAGTTCTAACTATGGCTACACCTTC
13,TRBV5-6,TRBD1,.,TRBJ1-1,CASSQAGGGQAFF,TGTGCCAGCAGCCAAGCAGGGGGCGGGCAAGCTTTCTTT
13,TRBV3-1/TRBV3-2,.,.,TRBJ2-5,CASSQGAQETQYF,TGTGCCAGCAGCCAAGGGGCCCAAGAGACCCAGTACTTC
15,TRBV7-3,TRBD2,.,TRBJ2-1,CASSLGLAVINEQFF,TGTGCCAGCAGCCTGGGACTAGCGGTCATCAATGAGCAGTTCTTC
16,TRBV19,.,.,TRBJ2-7,CASSRTDRWGRGEQYF,TGTGCCAGTAGTAGAACTGACAGGTGGGGGCGAGGGGAGCAGTACTTC
15,TRBV11-2,.,.,TRBJ1-6,CASRRWDGGNSPLHF,TGTGCCAGCAGAAGGTGGGACGGGGGAAATTCACCCCTCCACTTT
15,TRBV6-5,TRBD1,.,TRBJ1-1,CASSYDPPTGSEAFF,TGTGCCAGCAGTTACGATCCCCCGACAGGGTCTGAAGCTTTCTTT
17,TRBV9,.,.,TRBJ1-6,CASSVSGTPAANSPLHF,TGTGCCAGCAGCGTCTCGGGGACACCGGCAGCCAATTCACCCCTCCACTTT
15,TRBV7-9,.,.,TRBJ2-7,CASSFSIQGGHEQYF,TGTGCCAGCAGCTTTAGCATACAGGGTGGCCACGAGCAGTACTTC
15,TRBV10-3,TRBD2,.,TRBJ2-5,CAISEVQREAETQYF,TGTGCCATCAGCGAGGTTCAGCGGGAGGCGGAGACCCAGTACTTC
20,TRBV3-1/TRBV3-2,TRBD1,.,TRBJ2-6,CASSQERLGTGSSGANVLTF,TGTGCCAGCAGCCAAGAGCGGTTGGGGACAGGGAGCTCTGGGGCCAACGTCCTGACTTTC
15,TRBV2,TRBD1,once,TRBJ1-2,CASIEQGGVNYGYTF,TGTGCCAGCATCGAACAGGGGGGGGTTAACTATGGCTACACCTTC
13,TRBV5-1,.,.,TRBJ1-6,CASSLEGNSPLHF,TGCGCCAGCAGCTTGGAGGGGAATTCACCCCTCCACTTT
13,TRBV4-1,.,.,TRBJ2-3,CASSHPRTDTQYF,TGCGCCAGCAGCCACCCGAGGACAGATACGCAGTATTTT
15,TRBV19,.,.,TRBJ2-7,CASSPDGRSSYEQYF,TGTGCCAGTAGTCCCGACGGTAGGAGCTCCTACGAGCAGTACTTC
15,TRBV14,.,few,TRBJ2-7,CASSRGRGLTAEQYF,TGTGCCAGCAGCCGGGGCAGGGGCCTCACGGCCGAGCAGTACTTC
16,TRBV6-1,.,.,TRBJ2-1,CASSEFGGVSYNEQFF,TGTGCCAGCAGTGAATTTGGCGGGGTCTCCTACAATGAGCAGTTCTTC
14,TRBV4-1,.,.,TRBJ1-2,CASSQVGDGYGYTF,TGCGCCAGCAGCCAAGTAGGGGATGGCTATGGCTACACCTTC
15,TRBV11-2,.,.,TRBJ2-5,CASSLGEGRKETQYF,TGTGCCAGCAGCTTAGGAGAGGGGAGGAAGGAGACCCAGTACTTC
13,TRBV6-5,.,.,TRBJ1-6,CAGGRGQNSPLHF,TGTGCCGGGGGGCGGGGGCAGAATTCACCCCTCCACTTT
16,TRBV19,TRBD2,.,TRBJ2-2,CASSARRGVNTGELFF,TGTGCCAGTAGTGCACGACGGGGGGTAAACACCGGGGAGCTGTTTTTT
16,TRBV19,TRBD2,.,TRBJ2-5,CASSIDLAGGPETQYF,TGTGCCAGTAGTATAGATCTAGCGGGGGGGCCGGAGACCCAGTACTTC
12,TRBV29-1,.,few,TRBJ1-2,CSVAPSLYGYTF,TGCAGCGTTGCCCCTTCTTTGTATGGCTACACCTTC
15,TRBV11-2,.,.,TRBJ1-2,CASSLGAGRGYGYTF,TGTGCCAGCAGCTTAGGGGCAGGGAGGGGTTATGGCTACACCTTC
15,TRBV6-1,.,few,TRBJ2-7,CASSDTKDGNSEQYF,TGTGCCAGCAGTGATACTAAGGACGGGAATAGCGAGCAGTACTTC
16,TRBV4-2,.,.,TRBJ1-5,CASSQLNGKDNQPQHF,TGTGCCAGCAGCCAACTCAACGGGAAGGACAATCAGCCCCAGCATTTT
11,TRBV19,.,.,TRBJ2-2,CASSAYGELFF,TGTGCCAGTAGTGCCTACGGGGAGCTGTTTTTT